Presented here are 5 T cell receptor beta chains from one specimen sequenced in a study of T-cell reconstitution after alpha-beta-depleted transplantation in children. Unique molecular identifiers tagged the TCRbeta library. TCRdb re-derived calls from the PCR reads in MiXCR, one entry per CDR3 protein. The data show some 80,000 distinct CDR3 sequences, with about a sixth seen just once and about half held by the top ten. The sample in question was PBMCs, mostly from graft donor cells, obtained 360 days after TCRalphabeta/CD19-depleted stem cell transplant. These receptors came from a male patient aged 2-15 years who had a stem cell transplant for acute lymphoblastic leukemia, so the T cells may come from the graft donor.

This clonotype was seen many times. The chain combines TRBV2 with TRBJ2-1; 7 bases are a match to TRBD2. The CDR3 sequence is 14 residues long. Germline V gene data show CDR1 as SNHLY and CDR2 as FYNNEI. V lost 6 bases to trimming and J lost 0 bases; unmatched junction nucleotides: 2. Here the CDR3 DNA reads TGTGCCAGCAGGGCTAGCGGCTCCTACAATGAGCAGTTCTTC. Translating gives CASRASGSYNEQFF.

This clonotype was seen a few times. This chain connects TRBV12-3 or TRBV12-4 to TRBJ2-2, with unresolved D. Between the trimmed V and J ends, which lost 6 bases and 0 bases, there was a span of 14 bases. The CDR3 is 16 residues long. CDR3 loop: CASSHRRTPNTGELFF. The CDR3 DNA reads TGTGCCAGCAGCCATAGACGAACACCGAACACCGGGGAGCTGTTTTTT.

This clonotype was found many times. V usage is TRBV7-9 and J usage is TRBJ2-3; TRBD2 aligns across 12 bases. CDR3 length: 17 residues. The V gene end was trimmed by 4 bases and the J gene end by 0 bases; junction bases not matched to a gene: 5. Germline CDR1 is SEHNR and CDR2 is FQNEAQ (reference sequence). Here the CDR3 DNA reads TGTGCCAGCAGCTCAGGACTAGCGGGACTGAGCACAGATACGCAGTATTTT. The encoded protein is CASSSGLAGLSTDTQYF.

This clonotype showed up just a few times. The chain recombines TRBV12-3 or TRBV12-4 with TRBJ2-7, with TRBD2 matching over 14 bases. The CDR3 has 16 amino acids. With V trimmed by 5 bases and J by 7 bases, 10 bases remained unmatched. The CDR3 bases are TGTGCCAGCAGTCCCGTCGGGACTAGCGGGAGAGGAGAGCAGTACTTC. Residues: CASSPVGTSGRGEQYF.

This clonotype was seen only a few times. The chain joins TRBV3-1 to TRBJ2-7, with 7 bases that match TRBD2. CDR3 length equals 14 residues. From germline, CDR1 is LGHDT and CDR2 YNNKEL (reference sequence). V was clipped by 0 bases and J by 7 bases; unmatched bases: 6. CDR3 residues: CASSQEVAGVEQYF. Here the CDR3 DNA reads TGTGCCAGCAGCCAAGAGGTGGCGGGAGTTGAGCAGTACTTC.